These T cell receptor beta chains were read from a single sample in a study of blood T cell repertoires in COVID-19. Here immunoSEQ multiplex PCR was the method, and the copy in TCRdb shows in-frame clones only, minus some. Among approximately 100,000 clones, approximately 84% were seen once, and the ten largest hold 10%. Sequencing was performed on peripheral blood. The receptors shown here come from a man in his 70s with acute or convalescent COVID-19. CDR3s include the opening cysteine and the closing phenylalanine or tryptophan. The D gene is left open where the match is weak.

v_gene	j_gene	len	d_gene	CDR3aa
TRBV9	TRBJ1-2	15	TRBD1	CASSLGTGGNYGYTF
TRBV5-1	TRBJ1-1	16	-	CASSLRGGSGNTEAFF
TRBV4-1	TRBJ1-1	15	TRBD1	CASSLRGGGGGEAFF
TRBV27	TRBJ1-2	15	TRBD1	CASSPNRQGPYGYTF
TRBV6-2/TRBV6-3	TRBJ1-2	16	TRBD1	CASSYANYGQGDGYTF
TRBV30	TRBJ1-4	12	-	CAWSVPGEKLFF
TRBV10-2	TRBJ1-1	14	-	CASSEAGGKVEAFF
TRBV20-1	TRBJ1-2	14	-	CSASLRESNYGYTF
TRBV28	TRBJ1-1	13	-	CASSTPGRTEAFF
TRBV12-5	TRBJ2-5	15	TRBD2	CASGGSGGTQETQYF
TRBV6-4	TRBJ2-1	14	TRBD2	CASSDGTRHNEQFF